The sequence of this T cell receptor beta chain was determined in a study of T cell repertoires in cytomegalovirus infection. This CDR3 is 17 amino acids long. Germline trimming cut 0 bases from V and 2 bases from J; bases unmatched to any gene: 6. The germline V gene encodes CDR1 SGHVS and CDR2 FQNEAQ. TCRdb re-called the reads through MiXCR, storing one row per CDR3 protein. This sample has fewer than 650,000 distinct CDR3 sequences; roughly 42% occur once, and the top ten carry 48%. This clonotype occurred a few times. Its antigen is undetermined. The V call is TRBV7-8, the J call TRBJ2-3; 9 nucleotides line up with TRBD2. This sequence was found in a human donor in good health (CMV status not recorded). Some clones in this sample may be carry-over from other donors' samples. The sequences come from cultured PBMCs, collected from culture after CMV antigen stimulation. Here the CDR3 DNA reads TGTGCCAGCAGCTTAGCGCCAGCGGGGGGACTCACAGATACGCAGTATTTT. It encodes CASSLAPAGGLTDTQYF.